A selection of T cell receptor beta chains follows, all from one sample in a study of T cells in Graves' hyperthyroidism and ophthalmopathy. TCRdb redid the calling of the multiplex PCR reads with MiXCR, one entry per CDR3 protein. This sample has some 570,000 distinct CDR3 sequences, with around 14% found just once. Input material: blood. The receptor set was obtained from a woman between 18 and 30 years old with Graves' ophthalmopathy. CDR3s include the opening cysteine and the closing phenylalanine or tryptophan. A D gene is named only where the DNA matches it firmly. Not every row has a clone size; where given, it reads once, few, many or a size class.

v_call: TRBV6-1; d_call: TRBD1; clone_size: NA; j_call: TRBJ2-7; cdr3_nt: TGTGCCAGCAGTGAAAGGGACAGGGGTCCCGAGCAGTACTTC; cdr3_aa: CASSERDRGPEQYF
v_call: TRBV28; d_call: TRBD2; clone_size: NA; j_call: TRBJ2-5; cdr3_nt: TGTGCCAGCAGTTCCTCTCTGGGACTAGCGGGAGGGCCGGAGACCCAGTACTTC; cdr3_aa: CASSSSLGLAGGPETQYF
v_call: TRBV12-3/TRBV12-4; d_call: NA; clone_size: many; j_call: TRBJ1-2; cdr3_nt: TGTGCCAGCAGCCCCGCGACGGAGAATGGCTACACCTTC; cdr3_aa: CASSPATENGYTF
v_call: TRBV6-5; d_call: TRBD1; clone_size: many; j_call: TRBJ1-5; cdr3_nt: TGTGCCAGCAGTTACGGACAGGGTAGCAATCAGCCCCAGCATTTT; cdr3_aa: CASSYGQGSNQPQHF
v_call: TRBV4-2; d_call: TRBD2; clone_size: few; j_call: TRBJ2-1; cdr3_nt: TGTGCCAGCAGCCAACCTATTGGACTAGCGGGAGCGAACAATGAGCAGTTCTTC; cdr3_aa: CASSQPIGLAGANNEQFF
v_call: TRBV7-9; d_call: NA; clone_size: many; j_call: TRBJ1-2; cdr3_nt: TGTGCCAGCAGTTTACTCCGGGGCTACACCTTC; cdr3_aa: CASSLLRGYTF
v_call: TRBV10-3; d_call: TRBD2; clone_size: few; j_call: TRBJ2-3; cdr3_nt: TGTGCCACAGAAGCGGGAGTCATGGAAAACACAGATACGCAGTATTTT; cdr3_aa: CATEAGVMENTDTQYF
v_call: TRBV7-6; d_call: TRBD2; clone_size: NA; j_call: TRBJ2-7; cdr3_nt: TGTGCCAGCAGCTTAGTTATTCGGACAGCCCCGACTAGCGGAAGTTCCTACGAGCAGTACTTC; cdr3_aa: CASSLVIRTAPTSGSSYEQYF
v_call: TRBV7-3; d_call: TRBD1; clone_size: many; j_call: TRBJ2-3; cdr3_nt: TGTGCCAGCAGCCCATATGCAGGGGGCGTCTCAGATACGCAGTATTTT; cdr3_aa: CASSPYAGGVSDTQYF
v_call: TRBV18; d_call: TRBD2; clone_size: NA; j_call: TRBJ2-1; cdr3_nt: TGTGCCAGCTCACCTCAGGAGCGGGAGTCCGGCAATGAGCAGTTCTTC; cdr3_aa: CASSPQERESGNEQFF
v_call: TRBV12-3/TRBV12-4; d_call: NA; clone_size: many; j_call: TRBJ2-1; cdr3_nt: TGTGCCAGCAGTTTATACCTAGGAGGGGACAATGAGCAGTTCTTC; cdr3_aa: CASSLYLGGDNEQFF
v_call: TRBV5-4; d_call: TRBD1; clone_size: few; j_call: TRBJ2-1; cdr3_nt: TGTGCCAGCAGCTTTGGACAGGGGGGCAATGAGCAGTTCTTC; cdr3_aa: CASSFGQGGNEQFF
v_call: TRBV12-5; d_call: TRBD1; clone_size: many; j_call: TRBJ1-1; cdr3_nt: TGTGCTAGTGGTTTGGCCAGGACAGGGGTCACTGAAGCTTTCTTT; cdr3_aa: CASGLARTGVTEAFF
v_call: TRBV7-2; d_call: TRBD2; clone_size: many; j_call: TRBJ2-1; cdr3_nt: TGTGCCAGCAGCTTAGATTTGCGGGGGACGATGAATGAGCAGTTCTTC; cdr3_aa: CASSLDLRGTMNEQFF
v_call: TRBV5-1; d_call: TRBD2; clone_size: few; j_call: TRBJ2-7; cdr3_nt: TGCGCCAGCAGCTTGGGTGGGACTAGCGGGAGGATCAACGAGCAGTACTTC; cdr3_aa: CASSLGGTSGRINEQYF
v_call: TRBV7-2; d_call: TRBD1; clone_size: many; j_call: TRBJ1-5; cdr3_nt: TGTGCCAGCAGCTCTCGGGACAGCCAACACTACGGCAATCAGCCCCAGCATTTT; cdr3_aa: CASSSRDSQHYGNQPQHF
v_call: TRBV11-2; d_call: NA; clone_size: many; j_call: TRBJ1-2; cdr3_nt: TGTGCCAGCAGCTTCCTGACAGCGAACAACTATGGCTACACCTTC; cdr3_aa: CASSFLTANNYGYTF
v_call: TRBV12-3/TRBV12-4; d_call: TRBD1; clone_size: few; j_call: TRBJ1-6; cdr3_nt: TGTGCCAGCAGTTTATTGGGACAGGGCCCGGACTTTGGTTCACCCCTCCACTTT; cdr3_aa: CASSLLGQGPDFGSPLHF
v_call: TRBV5-4; d_call: TRBD1; clone_size: NA; j_call: TRBJ1-4; cdr3_nt: TGTGCCAGCAGCTTGGGCGGACAGGGCGGAGAAAAACTGTTTTTT; cdr3_aa: CASSLGGQGGEKLFF
v_call: TRBV12-3/TRBV12-4; d_call: NA; clone_size: NA; j_call: TRBJ2-7; cdr3_nt: TGTGCCAGCAGTTTTGGATCAGGGTTCTCCTACGAGCAGTACTTC; cdr3_aa: CASSFGSGFSYEQYF
v_call: TRBV28; d_call: NA; clone_size: few; j_call: TRBJ2-7; cdr3_nt: TGTGCCAGCAGTACTATAGCCGGGTCAGGGGGGTACGAGCAGTACTTC; cdr3_aa: CASSTIAGSGGYEQYF
v_call: TRBV27; d_call: NA; clone_size: many; j_call: TRBJ1-5; cdr3_nt: TGTGCCAGCAGTCCGCATGGTAGCAATCAGCCCCAGCATTTT; cdr3_aa: CASSPHGSNQPQHF
v_call: TRBV6-2/TRBV6-3; d_call: NA; clone_size: many; j_call: TRBJ2-7; cdr3_nt: TGTGCCAGCATTTCATGGGGGGCCCACCCTTACGAGCAGTACTTC; cdr3_aa: CASISWGAHPYEQYF
v_call: TRBV6-1; d_call: NA; clone_size: few; j_call: TRBJ2-5; cdr3_nt: TGTGCCAGCAGGTCCCTAGCTGTTGGTGAGGGGACCCAGTACTTC; cdr3_aa: CASRSLAVGEGTQYF
v_call: TRBV6-1; d_call: TRBD1; clone_size: few; j_call: TRBJ2-2; cdr3_nt: TGTGCCACCAAACTACAGGGGGCGATCGGGGAGCTGTTTTTT; cdr3_aa: CATKLQGAIGELFF
v_call: TRBV9; d_call: NA; clone_size: many; j_call: TRBJ1-2; cdr3_nt: TGTGCCAGCAGCCACTCCCAACCGAGTGCCTATGGCTACACCTTC; cdr3_aa: CASSHSQPSAYGYTF
v_call: TRBV24-1; d_call: TRBD2; clone_size: few; j_call: TRBJ2-1; cdr3_nt: TGTGCCACCAGTGACCCTCTAGCGGGAGGGATCAATGAGCAGTTCTTC; cdr3_aa: CATSDPLAGGINEQFF
v_call: TRBV7-2; d_call: TRBD1; clone_size: many; j_call: TRBJ2-3; cdr3_nt: TGTGCCAGCAGCTCCTCCAGGGGGACAGATACGCAGTATTTT; cdr3_aa: CASSSSRGTDTQYF
v_call: TRBV11-2; d_call: TRBD2; clone_size: many; j_call: TRBJ2-7; cdr3_nt: TGTGCCAGCAGCCCCTTGGGACTAGCGGGAGGTTGGAGTCCCTACGAGCAGTACTTC; cdr3_aa: CASSPLGLAGGWSPYEQYF
v_call: TRBV6-1; d_call: NA; clone_size: NA; j_call: TRBJ1-2; cdr3_nt: TGTGCCAGCAGTCCCTGGACCCCTTTGTCCCCTAACTATGGCTACGCCTTC; cdr3_aa: CASSPWTPLSPNYGYAF
v_call: TRBV14; d_call: NA; clone_size: once; j_call: TRBJ2-3; cdr3_nt: TGTGCCAGCAGCCAAGGGACCTTCGATACGCAGTATTTT; cdr3_aa: CASSQGTFDTQYF
v_call: TRBV12-3/TRBV12-4; d_call: TRBD1; clone_size: many; j_call: TRBJ1-2; cdr3_nt: TGTGCCAGCAGCATGGGACAGGGCTATGGCTACACCTTC; cdr3_aa: CASSMGQGYGYTF
v_call: TRBV19; d_call: TRBD2; clone_size: few; j_call: TRBJ2-5; cdr3_nt: TGTGCCAGTAGTTCGTTAGGGACCCTCGGGAGGAGACAAGAGACCCAGTACTTC; cdr3_aa: CASSSLGTLGRRQETQYF
v_call: TRBV20-1; d_call: TRBD2; clone_size: NA; j_call: TRBJ2-1; cdr3_nt: TGCAGTGCTAGAGACGGTAGCGGGAGAGGCTCCTACAATGAGCAGTTCTTC; cdr3_aa: CSARDGSGRGSYNEQFF
v_call: TRBV20-1; d_call: TRBD2; clone_size: many; j_call: TRBJ2-7; cdr3_nt: TGCAGTGCTAGGGGGACTAGCGACTACGAGCAGTACTTC; cdr3_aa: CSARGTSDYEQYF
v_call: TRBV3-1; d_call: TRBD1; clone_size: NA; j_call: TRBJ2-7; cdr3_nt: TGTGCCAGCAGCCAACCCGGGACAGGTTTCTACGAGCAGTACTTC; cdr3_aa: CASSQPGTGFYEQYF
v_call: TRBV12-3/TRBV12-4; d_call: NA; clone_size: NA; j_call: TRBJ2-3; cdr3_nt: TGTGCCAGCAGTATAAACAGGGCGGCCGCAGATACGCAGTATTTT; cdr3_aa: CASSINRAAADTQYF
v_call: TRBV9; d_call: TRBD2; clone_size: many; j_call: TRBJ2-7; cdr3_nt: TGTGCCAGCAGCGTAGAGCCTAGCGGGATCCACGAGCAGTACTTC; cdr3_aa: CASSVEPSGIHEQYF
v_call: TRBV7-2; d_call: TRBD1; clone_size: few; j_call: TRBJ1-2; cdr3_nt: TGTGCCAGCAGCCGGAGTCCGGGACAGGGAACGGCTAACTATGGCTACACCTTC; cdr3_aa: CASSRSPGQGTANYGYTF